This T cell receptor (beta chain) was profiled in a study of PD-1 blockade in classical Hodgkin lymphoma. In its sample, this clone was seen once. Libraries were prepared by immunoSEQ multiplex PCR; TCRdb keeps only in-frame clonotypes and omits some of them. Counted here are 30,000 to 40,000 clones, about 82% occurring once; the ten biggest clones make up around 9.9%. Every patient experienced relapse after autologous stem cell transplantation, and brentuximab vedotin exposure varied. V trimming: 5 bases; J trimming: 2 bases; junction bases outside the gene matches: 11. CDR1 SGHRS and CDR2 YFSETQ come from the germline V gene. The CDR3 is 18 amino acids.

This clonotype was sampled from a human donor with classical Hodgkin lymphoma. Source: peripheral blood mononuclear cells (PBMCs), taken at baseline. The chain combines TRBV5-1 with TRBJ2-3; 13 positions match TRBD2. The CDR3 coding sequence is TGCGCCAGCAGTACTCCTCCGGGACTAGCGGGAATCACAGATACGCAGTATTTT. Protein product: CASSTPPGLAGITDTQYF.